The clone carrying this T cell receptor (beta chain) appeared a few times. Its antigen is undetermined. This entry is derived from a study of T-cell memory formation after mild COVID-19. Overall study results and limits: Clonal second-wave expansions that peaked on day 37 had unconfirmed SARS-CoV-2 specificity. Some SARS-CoV-2-responding clones were already detected in memory before infection. Of the contracting clones, CD4+ ones lay mainly in CM and EM, and CD8+ ones in EMRA.

5'RACE with constant-segment primers built TCRalpha and TCRbeta cDNA libraries with UMIs. TCRdb re-analysed the 5' RACE reads in MiXCR, keeping a single row per CDR3 protein. The table shows about 170,000 distinct CDR3 sequences, with 10% to 15% occurring only once. The CDR3 is 15 amino acids. Trimming shortened V by 0 bases and J by 1 base, and 6 bases separated the two germline ends. The J gene is TRBJ2-2, the V gene TRBV12-3 or TRBV12-4; D gene ambiguous. The sequenced sample consisted of PBMCs or a T cell subset sorted from them (not recorded which). The TCR originated in a man between 18 and 35 years old who had mild COVID-19 (a few samples of this study predate the infection). Cell type and time point are not known. The CDR3 loop reads CASSLAARNTGELFF. Here the CDR3 DNA reads TGTGCCAGCAGTTTAGCTGCTAGGAACACCGGGGAGCTGTTTTTT.